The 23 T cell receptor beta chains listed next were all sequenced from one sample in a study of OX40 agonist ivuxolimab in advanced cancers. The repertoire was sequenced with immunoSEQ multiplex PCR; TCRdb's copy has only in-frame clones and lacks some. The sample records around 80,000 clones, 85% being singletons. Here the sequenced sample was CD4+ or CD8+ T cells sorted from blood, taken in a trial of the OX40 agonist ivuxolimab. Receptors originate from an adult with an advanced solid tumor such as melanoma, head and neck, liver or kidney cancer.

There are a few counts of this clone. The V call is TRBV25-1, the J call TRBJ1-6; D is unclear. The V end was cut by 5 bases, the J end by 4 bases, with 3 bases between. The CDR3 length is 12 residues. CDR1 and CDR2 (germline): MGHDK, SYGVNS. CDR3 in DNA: TGTGCCAGCAGTCTTTATAATTCACCCCTCCACTTT. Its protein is CASSLYNSPLHF.

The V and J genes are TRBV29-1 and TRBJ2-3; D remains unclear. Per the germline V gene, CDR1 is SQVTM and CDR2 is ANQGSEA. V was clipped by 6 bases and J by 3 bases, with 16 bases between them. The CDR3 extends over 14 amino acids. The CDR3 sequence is CSVARQSRTDTQYF. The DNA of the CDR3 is TGCAGCGTCGCACGGCAGTCCCGTACAGATACGCAGTATTTT.

CDR3 amino acids: CASSRLDSWNTEAFF. The CDR3 DNA follows: TGTGCCAGCTCGCGCTTGGACAGCTGGAACACTGAAGCTTTCTTT. The V and J genes are TRBV18 and TRBJ1-1, with D possibly being TRBD1 (6 bases). The germline CDR1 and CDR2 sequences are KGHSH and LQKENI. CDR3 length: 15 amino acids. Trimming pared 6 bases from V and 1 base from J, leaving 15 bases between.

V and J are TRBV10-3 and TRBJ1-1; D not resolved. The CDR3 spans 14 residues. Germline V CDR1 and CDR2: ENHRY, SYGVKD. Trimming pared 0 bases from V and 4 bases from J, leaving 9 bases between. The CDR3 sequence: CAISESTTVTEAFF. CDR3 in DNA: TGTGCCATCAGTGAGTCGACGACCGTCACTGAAGCTTTCTTT.

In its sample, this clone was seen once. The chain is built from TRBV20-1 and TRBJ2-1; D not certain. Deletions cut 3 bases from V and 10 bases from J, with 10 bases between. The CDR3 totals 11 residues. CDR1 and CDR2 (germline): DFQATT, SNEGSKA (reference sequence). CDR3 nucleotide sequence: TGCAGTGCTAGTCTCCCTCGGGAGCAGTTCTTC. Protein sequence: CSASLPREQFF.

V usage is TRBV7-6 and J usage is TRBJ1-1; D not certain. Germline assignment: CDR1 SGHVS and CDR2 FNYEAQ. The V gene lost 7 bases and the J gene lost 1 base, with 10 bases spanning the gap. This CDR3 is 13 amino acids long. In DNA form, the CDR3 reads TGTGCCAGCAAAAAGTTAGAGAACACTGAAGCTTTCTTT. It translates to CASKKLENTEAFF.

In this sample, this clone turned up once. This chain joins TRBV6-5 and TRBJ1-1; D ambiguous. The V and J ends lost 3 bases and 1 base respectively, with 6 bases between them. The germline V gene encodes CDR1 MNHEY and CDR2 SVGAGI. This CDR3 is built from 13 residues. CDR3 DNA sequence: TGTGCCAGCAGTTATTTGGCGAACACTGAAGCTTTCTTT. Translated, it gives CASSYLANTEAFF.

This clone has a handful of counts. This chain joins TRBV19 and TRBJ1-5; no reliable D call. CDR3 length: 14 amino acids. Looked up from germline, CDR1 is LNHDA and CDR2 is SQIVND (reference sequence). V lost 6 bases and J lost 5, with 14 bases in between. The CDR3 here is CASRGGSGHQPQHF. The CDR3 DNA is TGTGCCAGTAGGGGCGGCAGTGGTCATCAGCCCCAGCATTTT.

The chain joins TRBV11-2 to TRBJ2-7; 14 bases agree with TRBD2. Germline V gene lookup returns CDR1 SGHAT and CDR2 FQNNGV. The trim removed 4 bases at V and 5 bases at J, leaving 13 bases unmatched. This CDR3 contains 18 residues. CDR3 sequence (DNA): TGTGCCAGCAGCTCGAGGACCGGGACTAGCGGGAGATCCCACGAGCAGTACTTC. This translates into CASSSRTGTSGRSHEQYF.

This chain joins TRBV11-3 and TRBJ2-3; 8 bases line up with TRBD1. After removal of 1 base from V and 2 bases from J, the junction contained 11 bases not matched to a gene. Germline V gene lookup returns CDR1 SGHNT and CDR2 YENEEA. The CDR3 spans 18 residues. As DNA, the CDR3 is TGTGCCAGCAGCTTAGGGGGGGTGACAGGGGATATCACAGATACGCAGTATTTT. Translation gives CASSLGGVTGDITDTQYF. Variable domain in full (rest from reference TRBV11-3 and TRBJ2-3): EAGVVQSPRYKIIEKKQPVAFWCNPISGHNTLYWYLQNLGQGPELLIRYENEEAVDDSQLPKDRFSAERLKGVDSTLKIQPAELGDSAVYLCASSLGGVTGDITDTQYFGPGTRLTVL.

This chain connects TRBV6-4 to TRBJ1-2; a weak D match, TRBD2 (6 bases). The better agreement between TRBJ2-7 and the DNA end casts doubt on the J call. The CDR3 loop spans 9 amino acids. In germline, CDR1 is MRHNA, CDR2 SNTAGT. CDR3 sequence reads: CASRGGQYF. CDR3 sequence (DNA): TGTGCCAGCAGGGGAGGACAGTACTTC.

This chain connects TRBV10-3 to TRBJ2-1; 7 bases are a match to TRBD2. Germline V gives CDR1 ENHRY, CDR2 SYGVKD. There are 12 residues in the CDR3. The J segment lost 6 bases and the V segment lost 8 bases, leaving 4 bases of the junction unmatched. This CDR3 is CAISWGGNEQFF. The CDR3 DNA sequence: TGTGCCATCTCGTGGGGGGGCAATGAGCAGTTCTTC.

CDR3 DNA sequence: TGTGCCAGCACCCAGGACAGAAGTAATGAAAAACTGTTTTTT. This sequence encodes CASTQDRSNEKLFF. The chain couples TRBV2 to TRBJ1-4; D is perhaps TRBD1 (6 bases). The CDR3 length is 14 residues. In germline, CDR1 is SNHLY, CDR2 FYNNEI. V lost 7 bases, J lost 4 bases, and 13 bases lay in between.

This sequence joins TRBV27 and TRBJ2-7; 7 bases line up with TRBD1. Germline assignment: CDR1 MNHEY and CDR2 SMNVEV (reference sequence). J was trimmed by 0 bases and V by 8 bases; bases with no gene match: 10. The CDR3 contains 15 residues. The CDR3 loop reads CASGRQGQSSYEQYF. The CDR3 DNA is TGTGCCAGCGGAAGACAGGGTCAAAGCTCCTACGAGCAGTACTTC.

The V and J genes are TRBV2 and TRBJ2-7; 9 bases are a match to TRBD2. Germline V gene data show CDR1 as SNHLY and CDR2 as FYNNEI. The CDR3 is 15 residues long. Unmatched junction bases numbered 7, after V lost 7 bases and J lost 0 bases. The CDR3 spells CASTLSGGLSYEQYF. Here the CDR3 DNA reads TGTGCCAGCACACTTAGCGGGGGCCTCTCCTACGAGCAGTACTTC.

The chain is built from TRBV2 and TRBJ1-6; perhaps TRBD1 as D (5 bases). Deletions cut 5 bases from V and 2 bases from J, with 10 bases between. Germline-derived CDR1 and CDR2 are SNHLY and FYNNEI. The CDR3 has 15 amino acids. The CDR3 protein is CASSSGDAYNSPLHF. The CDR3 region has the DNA TGTGCCAGCAGTTCCGGGGACGCCTATAATTCACCCCTCCACTTT.

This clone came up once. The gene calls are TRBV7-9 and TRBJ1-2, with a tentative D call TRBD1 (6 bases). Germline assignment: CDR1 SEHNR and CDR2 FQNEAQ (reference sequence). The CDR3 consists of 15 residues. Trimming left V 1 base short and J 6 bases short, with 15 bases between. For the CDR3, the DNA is TGTGCCAGCAGCTTAGGAGAGTTAAGGGGGAATGGCTACACCTTC. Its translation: CASSLGELRGNGYTF.

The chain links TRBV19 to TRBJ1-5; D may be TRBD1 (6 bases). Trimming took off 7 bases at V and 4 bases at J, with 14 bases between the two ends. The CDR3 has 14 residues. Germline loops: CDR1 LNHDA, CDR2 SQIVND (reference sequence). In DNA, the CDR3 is TGTGCCAGTACGCAGGACAGTGAAAATCAGCCCCAGCATTTT. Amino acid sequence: CASTQDSENQPQHF.

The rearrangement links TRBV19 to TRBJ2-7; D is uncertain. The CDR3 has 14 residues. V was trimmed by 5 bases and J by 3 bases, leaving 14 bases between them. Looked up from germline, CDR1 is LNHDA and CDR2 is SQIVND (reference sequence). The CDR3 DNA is TGTGCCAGTAGTCCTTCGGTGAGGTTCTACGAGCAGTACTTC. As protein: CASSPSVRFYEQYF.

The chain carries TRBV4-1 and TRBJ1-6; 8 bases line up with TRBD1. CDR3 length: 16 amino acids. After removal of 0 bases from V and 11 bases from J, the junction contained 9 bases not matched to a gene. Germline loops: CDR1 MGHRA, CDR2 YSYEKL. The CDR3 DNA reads TGCGCCAGCAGCCAAGAAGGCGGAGGGGACAGGCCACCCCTCCACTTT. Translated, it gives CASSQEGGGDRPPLHF.

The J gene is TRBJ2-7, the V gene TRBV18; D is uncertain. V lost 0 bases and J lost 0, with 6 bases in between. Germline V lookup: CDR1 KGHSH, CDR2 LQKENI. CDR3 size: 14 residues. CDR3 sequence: CASSPPGSSYEQYF. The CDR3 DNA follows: TGTGCCAGCTCACCACCGGGTAGCTCCTACGAGCAGTACTTC.

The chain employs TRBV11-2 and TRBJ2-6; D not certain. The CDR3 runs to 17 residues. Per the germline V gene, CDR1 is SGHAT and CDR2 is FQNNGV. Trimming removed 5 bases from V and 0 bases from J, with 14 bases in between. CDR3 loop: CASSRAGSSSGANVLTF. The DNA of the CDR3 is TGTGCCAGCAGCCGTGCAGGTTCGAGCTCTGGGGCCAACGTCCTGACTTTC.

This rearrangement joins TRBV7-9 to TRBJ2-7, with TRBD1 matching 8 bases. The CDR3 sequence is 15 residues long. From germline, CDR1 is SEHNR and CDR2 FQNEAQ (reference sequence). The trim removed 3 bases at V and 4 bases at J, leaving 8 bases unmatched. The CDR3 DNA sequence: TGTGCCAGCAGCTTGAGGCAGGGGGCTTGGTACGAGCAGTACTTC. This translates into CASSLRQGAWYEQYF.